This T cell receptor beta chain was found in a study of Ad26.COV2.S vaccination and SARS-CoV-2 variants. About the research overall: As a participant in COV1001, the donor was in the Ad26.COV2.S trial arm.

This clone was seen a handful of times. Germline CDR1 and CDR2: MDHEN and SYDVKM. The CDR3 consists of 14 residues. J was trimmed by 3 bases and V by 6 bases; bases with no gene match: 7. Treatment of the sample: over 15 received Ad26.COV2.S at low or high dose, single or two shots; about 5 received placebo; per-sample allocation not given. Samples analyzed were those drawn on day 63 after the first vaccine or placebo injection. The donor was a Boston adult aged 18-55 years. An Ad26 vector was used to express Wuhan-strain SARS-CoV-2 spike as the vaccine. Assay: immunoSEQ multiplex PCR; the TCRdb copy retains only in-frame clones and omits some. Of approximately 500,000 clones in the sample, roughly 87% were seen once.

J is TRBJ1-2 and V is TRBV28; 7 bases align to TRBD1. The sequence was obtained from a person aged 18-65 years who received the Ad26.COV2.S COVID-19 vaccine or a placebo. The sequencing used peripheral blood, collected in a trial of Ad26.COV2.S vaccine versus placebo. DNA for the CDR3: TGTGCCAGCAGCTCAAGACAGGGCGACTATGGCTACACCTTC. The encoded protein is CASSSRQGDYGYTF.